These 14 T cell receptor beta chains came from one sample sequenced in a study of T cells in Graves' hyperthyroidism and ophthalmopathy. It was RNA transcripts that yielded the amplified TCR beta CDR3 regions. In the first-round RT-PCR of the TCR CDR3, the HTBI primer set was used. MiXCR, applied by TCRdb to the multiplex PCR reads, yields one record per CDR3 protein. The data contain some 570,000 distinct CDR3 sequences, 14% of them singletons. Input material: blood. These receptors all stem from a woman aged 18-29 years with Graves' ophthalmopathy.

The rearrangement links TRBV12-3 or TRBV12-4 to TRBJ2-5; 14 nucleotides agree with TRBD2. The V and J ends lost 5 bases and 3 bases, in that order; junction bases with no gene match: 5. The CDR3 loop spans 16 amino acids. The CDR3: CASSPTSGRGKETQYF. In DNA form, the CDR3 reads TGTGCCAGCAGTCCGACTAGCGGGAGGGGGAAAGAGACCCAGTACTTC.

The V and J genes are TRBV19 and TRBJ1-5, with TRBD1 as a possible D gene (6 bases). The CDR3 has 13 residues. Germline V gene lookup returns CDR1 LNHDA and CDR2 SQIVND (reference sequence). V gave up 3 bases and J gave up 11 bases, with 14 bases separating them. The CDR3 protein is CASSIQMQGTQHF. The CDR3, as DNA: TGTGCCAGTAGTATTCAGATGCAGGGGACCCAGCATTTT.

A few counts support this clonotype. This sequence joins TRBV5-1 and TRBJ2-7; 12 bases are shared with TRBD1. CDR1 and CDR2 (germline): SGHRS, YFSETQ. V shed 4 bases, J shed 0 bases, and the junction held 5 bases outside the gene matches. The CDR3 covers 16 residues. CDR3 in amino acids: CASSLGTGGFSYEQYF. For the CDR3, the DNA is TGCGCCAGCAGCCTGGGGACAGGGGGCTTCTCCTACGAGCAGTACTTC.

The sample holds many counts of this clonotype. The chain uses TRBV7-9 and TRBJ2-1; 7 bases match TRBD2. The V segment lost 5 bases and the J segment 7 bases; nucleotides outside the gene matches: 11. This CDR3 contains 15 residues. Germline values: CDR1 SEHNR, CDR2 FQNEAQ (reference sequence). For the CDR3, the DNA is TGTGCCAGCAGCCACACGGCGGGGGTGGATAATGAGCAGTTCTTC. It yields the protein CASSHTAGVDNEQFF.

This clonotype was seen more than once but under ten times. The CDR3 region is CASASQGAPLSYNSPLHF. The CDR3 DNA follows: TGTGCCAGCGCTAGCCAGGGGGCCCCGTTATCCTATAATTCACCCCTCCACTTT. The V and J genes are TRBV28 and TRBJ1-6; TRBD1 matches at 8 bases. CDR3 length equals 18 residues. The germline CDR1 and CDR2 sequences are MDHEN and SYDVKM. With 8 bases clipped from V and 1 base from J, the junction kept 13 bases outside the gene matches.

This clonotype was seen repeatedly, ten times or more. This chain connects TRBV7-3 to TRBJ2-1, with D possibly matching TRBD2 (6 bases). The CDR3 totals 12 residues. Looked up from germline, CDR1 is SGHTA and CDR2 is FQGTGA. Trimming took 6 bases from V and 7 from J, leaving 10 bases between them. In DNA form, the CDR3 reads TGTGCCAGCAGAGAGGGGACTAATGAGCAGTTCTTC. Residues: CASREGTNEQFF. Full variable domain (outside the CDR3, taken from reference TRBV7-3 and TRBJ2-1): GAGVSQTPSNKVTEKGKYVELRCDPISGHTALYWYRQSLGQGPEFLIYFQGTGAADDSGLPNDRFFAVRPEGSVSTLKIQRTERGDSAVYLCASREGTNEQFFGPGTRLTVL.

This clonotype has at least ten counts. The V gene is TRBV28, the J gene TRBJ2-1, with D possibly matching TRBD2 (6 bases). The germline CDR1 and CDR2 sequences are MDHEN and SYDVKM. V lost 8 bases to trimming and J lost 6 bases, with 17 bases between them. CDR3 length: 14 amino acids. This CDR3 reads CASRAGLNANEQFF. DNA for the CDR3: TGTGCCAGCCGAGCGGGCCTAAATGCCAATGAGCAGTTCTTC.

This clonotype was found many times. The CDR3 sequence: CASSQSRQPNQPQHF. In DNA form, the CDR3 reads TGTGCCAGCTCGCAAAGTCGGCAGCCCAATCAGCCCCAGCATTTT. The chain has TRBV7-8 and TRBJ1-5; D is ambiguous. Trimming pared 8 bases from V and 3 bases from J, leaving 17 bases between. Per the germline V gene, CDR1 is SGHVS and CDR2 is FQNEAQ. This CDR3 has 15 amino acids.

This clonotype was seen repeatedly, ten times or more. The CDR3 DNA follows: TGTGCCAGCAGCCGACAGGGGACGAACACCGGGGAGCTGTTTTTT. It is translated as CASSRQGTNTGELFF. This sequence joins TRBV3-1 and TRBJ2-2; 8 positions agree with TRBD1. Germline V gene data show CDR1 as LGHDT and CDR2 as YNNKEL (reference sequence). This CDR3 has 15 amino acids. The ends lost 4 bases at V and 0 bases at J; junction bases unmatched: 1.

This rearrangement joins TRBV7-3 to TRBJ1-3; D is unresolved. There are 13 residues in the CDR3. V was shortened by 5 bases and J by 8 bases, with 13 bases between the two germline ends. Germline V CDR1 and CDR2: SGHTA, FQGTGA. CDR3 DNA sequence: TGTGCCAGCAGCCGGGATCAGTCGGACACCATATATTTT. Residues: CASSRDQSDTIYF. Full variable domain (outside the CDR3, taken from reference TRBV7-3 and TRBJ1-3): GAGVSQTPSNKVTEKGKYVELRCDPISGHTALYWYRQSLGQGPEFLIYFQGTGAADDSGLPNDRFFAVRPEGSVSTLKIQRTERGDSAVYLCASSRDQSDTIYFGEGSWLTVV.

This clonotype was picked up a small number of times. This chain links TRBV10-2 with TRBJ2-5; TRBD1 matches at 7 bases. Germline lookup yields CDR1 WSHSY and CDR2 SAAADI. V was pared by 0 bases and J by 5 bases, with 0 bases of the junction left unmatched. CDR3 size: 13 residues. The CDR3 coding sequence is TGCGCCAGCAGTGAGTCACAGGGGGAGACCCAGTACTTC. This gives the protein CASSESQGETQYF.

This clonotype was observed many times. V gene TRBV10-3 combines with J gene TRBJ2-7; the D gene is possibly TRBD2 (5 bases). The CDR3 covers 14 residues. In germline, CDR1 is ENHRY, CDR2 SYGVKD. Between the trimmed V and J ends, which lost 3 bases and 3 bases, there was a span of 12 bases. CDR3 bases: TGTGCCATCAGTGATCGGGGTCCAGGCTACGAGCAGTACTTC. It yields the protein CAISDRGPGYEQYF.

This clonotype appeared a few times. V and J are TRBV29-1 and TRBJ1-5, with D perhaps TRBD1 (6 bases). The CDR3 sequence is 18 residues long. Germline lookup yields CDR1 SQVTM and CDR2 ANQGSEA. V lost 7 bases, J lost 1 base, and 26 bases lay in between. CDR3 protein: CSGPKLTGPGLSNQPQHF. For the CDR3, the DNA is TGCAGCGGTCCTAAATTGACAGGCCCTGGACTAAGCAATCAGCCCCAGCATTTT.

This clonotype was recorded many times. The rearrangement joins TRBV4-3 to TRBJ2-1; TRBD1 agrees at 10 bases. This CDR3 spans 15 amino acids. J gave up 9 bases and V 4 bases, and 9 bases lay outside the gene matches. Germline V gene lookup returns CDR1 LGHNA and CDR2 YSLEER. The DNA of the CDR3 is TGCGCCAGCAGCCGAAAGGTGGGACAGGGGACTGAGCAGTTCTTC. Amino acid sequence: CASSRKVGQGTEQFF.